This is a list of T cell receptor beta chains from one sample in a study of graft-versus-host responses after intestinal transplantation. Their specific antigens are unknown. TCRdb's table, derived via immunoSEQ multiplex PCR, lists solely in-frame clones and lacks some. Here the sample spans some 86,000 clones, 75% to 95% being singletons. Source: unstimulated CD8+ T cells sorted from spleen or lymph node cells, taken before intestinal transplant. The receptors shown here come from a human donor who received an intestinal transplant. Each CDR3 is given with its conserved first and last residue. The D gene is left open where the match is weak. Some rows have no size entry. The others give once, few or many, or a class for an expanded clone.

d_call | clone_size | j_call | v_call | cdr3_nt | cdr3_aa
NA | NA | TRBJ1-2 | TRBV6-5 | TGTGCCAGCAGTTATGGACCGCTTTATGGCTACACCTTC | CASSYGPLYGYTF
TRBD2 | once | TRBJ2-1 | TRBV18 | TGTGCCAGCTCACCTAGCGGGAGCGGCGACAATGAGCAGTTCTTC | CASSPSGSGDNEQFF
NA | NA | TRBJ2-5 | TRBV9 | TGTGCCAGCAGCGTAGCGGGGACCCAAGAGACCCAGTACTTC | CASSVAGTQETQYF
TRBD2 | NA | TRBJ2-5 | TRBV15 | TGTGCCACCAGCGGAAGTGGGACTAGCGGAGAGACCCAGTACTTC | CATSGSGTSGETQYF
NA | NA | TRBJ2-2 | TRBV5-6 | TGTGCCAGCAGCTTGGGGCCCCGGGGAAACACCGGGGAGCTGTTTTTT | CASSLGPRGNTGELFF
NA | once | TRBJ1-2 | TRBV7-9 | TGTGCCAGCAGCTTGGTCAGCCCCTATGGCTACACCTTC | CASSLVSPYGYTF
NA | NA | TRBJ2-3 | TRBV7-9 | TGTGCCAGCAGCTCCCAAGCAGATACGCAGTATTTT | CASSSQADTQYF
NA | NA | TRBJ1-2 | TRBV4-1 | TGCGCCAGCAGCCAACCCGCGTGGAGGGCGCTTTTTCACTATGGCTACACCTTC | CASSQPAWRALFHYGYTF
NA | NA | TRBJ2-4 | TRBV4-1 | TGCGCCAGCAGCCAAGGCCCCCTAAGACAGGATAAAAACATTCAGTACTTC | CASSQGPLRQDKNIQYF
NA | NA | TRBJ2-7 | TRBV5-1 | TGCGCCAGCAGCTTGGGCCTAGCCTCCTACGAGCAGTACTTC | CASSLGLASYEQYF
TRBD1 | NA | TRBJ2-7 | TRBV29-1 | TGCAGCGTTGTTTCTACGGTGACAGGGGGCTACGAGCAGTACTTC | CSVVSTVTGGYEQYF
NA | NA | TRBJ2-1 | TRBV29-1 | TGCAGCGTTGGACTTTACAATGAGCAGTTCTTC | CSVGLYNEQFF
TRBD1 | NA | TRBJ1-3 | TRBV4-1 | TGCGCCAGCAGCCAAGATTGGCCAGGGACAGGCGGGTATTTT | CASSQDWPGTGGYF
NA | NA | TRBJ2-7 | TRBV29-1 | TGCAGCGTTGAAGATCGGAACAGGAACTCCTACGAGCAGTACTTC | CSVEDRNRNSYEQYF
NA | NA | TRBJ2-3 | TRBV29-1 | TGCAGCGTTGAAAGGGAGGGGGGCGCAGATACGCAGTATTTT | CSVEREGGADTQYF
TRBD1 | NA | TRBJ1-5 | TRBV13 | TGTGCCAGCAGCTTAGGGGGACAGGGCCAGCCCCAGCATTTT | CASSLGGQGQPQHF
NA | NA | TRBJ2-3 | TRBV27 | TGTGCCAGCAGTCACGGGGTTGCTGCAGATACGCAGTATTTT | CASSHGVAADTQYF
TRBD2 | NA | TRBJ2-7 | TRBV5-1 | TGCGCCAGCAGCTTATTAGCGGGACTAATCTCCTACGAGCAGTACTTC | CASSLLAGLISYEQYF
NA | NA | TRBJ2-7 | TRBV5-1 | TGCGCCAGCAGCTTGGTTCCTAACGAGCAGTACTTC | CASSLVPNEQYF
TRBD2 | NA | TRBJ2-1 | TRBV29-1 | TGCAGCGTTGATCGGGGACTAGCGGGGGGGCCGAGGAGGGAGTTCTTC | CSVDRGLAGGPRREFF
NA | NA | TRBJ1-2 | TRBV7-6 | TGTGCCAGCAGCCCGACACCCAACTATGGCTACACCTTC | CASSPTPNYGYTF
TRBD2 | NA | TRBJ2-5 | TRBV4-3 | TGCGCCAGCAGCCCTTCCCCTAGCGGGGGGAGCGAGACCCAGTACTTC | CASSPSPSGGSETQYF
NA | NA | TRBJ2-3 | TRBV27 | TGTGCCAGCAGTCAACAACCGTTGGGGGGACCCACAGGTACGCAGTATTTT | CASSQQPLGGPTGTQYF
TRBD2 | NA | TRBJ2-3 | TRBV28 | TGTGCCAGCAGTGTCAAAGCGGGATCGGCAGATACGCAGTATTTT | CASSVKAGSADTQYF
TRBD1 | NA | TRBJ2-2 | TRBV19 | TGTGCCAGCTTAGACAGGGGGGTTATCGGGGAGCTGTTTTTT | CASLDRGVIGELFF
NA | NA | TRBJ2-4 | TRBV7-9 | TGTGCCAGCAGCCCGCGTGGAGGGACGATGTTTGCCAAAAACATTCAGTACTTC | CASSPRGGTMFAKNIQYF
NA | few | TRBJ2-7 | TRBV5-6 | TGTGCCAGCAGCTTGGACAACTACGAGCAGTACTTC | CASSLDNYEQYF
NA | once | TRBJ1-2 | TRBV9 | TGTGCCAGCAGCGTTCCCAGGGACTTAGGGAATAGCTATGGCTACACCTTC | CASSVPRDLGNSYGYTF
TRBD2 | NA | TRBJ2-1 | TRBV15 | TGTGCCACCAGCAAGGTCCTAGCGGGGGGCCTCAATGAGCAGTTCTTC | CATSKVLAGGLNEQFF
TRBD2 | NA | TRBJ2-7 | TRBV11-2 | TGTGCCAGCAGCTTAAGCGGGAGTTACGAGCAGTACTTC | CASSLSGSYEQYF
TRBD1 | NA | TRBJ1-1 | TRBV5-5 | TGTGCCAGCAGCTTGTCCGGGACAGGGCAGACTGAAGCTTTCTTT | CASSLSGTGQTEAFF
NA | few | TRBJ2-7 | TRBV14 | TGTGCCAGCAGCCAAGATGTAGGGACCGCTGCCGACGAGCAGTACTTC | CASSQDVGTAADEQYF
NA | once | TRBJ1-2 | TRBV11-1 | TGTGCCAGCAGCCACCCAGGTCGTGGGGATCATGGCTACACCTTC | CASSHPGRGDHGYTF
NA | few | TRBJ1-5 | TRBV7-9 | TGTGCCAGCAGCTCCGAACAGGGTCGGGGTCAGCCCCAGCATTTT | CASSSEQGRGQPQHF
NA | NA | TRBJ2-2 | TRBV6-5 | TGTGCCAGCAGTTACGCAGGGGCCGGTATCGGGGAGCTGTTTTTT | CASSYAGAGIGELFF
NA | once | TRBJ1-1 | TRBV5-3 | TGTGCCAGAAGCTCCGGTCCTGAAGCTTTCTTT | CARSSGPEAFF
NA | NA | TRBJ2-2 | TRBV7-6 | TGTGCCAGCAGCTTTAACACCGGGGAGCTGTTTTTT | CASSFNTGELFF
NA | NA | TRBJ2-7 | TRBV6-1 | TGTGCCAGCAGCCTCCGGGACAACTCCTACGAGCAGTACTTC | CASSLRDNSYEQYF
NA | few | TRBJ1-5 | TRBV27 | TGTGCCAGCAGCCCTTGGGGGGAAAGGGATCAGCCCCAGCATTTT | CASSPWGERDQPQHF
NA | NA | TRBJ2-7 | TRBV28 | TGTGCCAGCAGTAACTTACAGGGCAAATCGGCCTACGAGCAGTACTTC | CASSNLQGKSAYEQYF
NA | NA | TRBJ2-5 | TRBV5-5 | TGTGCCAGCAGCTTGGAGGGCTCTAGGCAAGAGACCCAGTACTTC | CASSLEGSRQETQYF
TRBD1 | NA | TRBJ1-4 | TRBV27 | TGTGCCAGCAGCCTGACAGGGGGGGATGAAAAACTGTTTTTT | CASSLTGGDEKLFF
NA | NA | TRBJ2-3 | TRBV13 | TGTGCCAGCACGGTGTTGGGTAACACGCAGTATTTT | CASTVLGNTQYF
NA | NA | TRBJ1-1 | TRBV29-1 | TGCAGCGTTGTAGGGACTGAAGCTTTCTTT | CSVVGTEAFF
NA | NA | TRBJ1-4 | TRBV9 | TGTGCCAGCAGCGGAGGACATGCTGAGGAAAAACTGTTTTTT | CASSGGHAEEKLFF
TRBD2 | NA | TRBJ2-3 | TRBV4-2 | TGTGCCAGCAGCCAAGGACTAGCGGGAGGGCCAGATACGCAGTATTTT | CASSQGLAGGPDTQYF
NA | NA | TRBJ2-2 | TRBV18 | TGTGCCAGCTCACCACGGTGGGGCGGCCCTTCCGCCGGGGAGCTGTTTTTT | CASSPRWGGPSAGELFF
NA | once | TRBJ1-1 | TRBV5-4 | TGTGCCAGCAGCTCTCCTCCGGAAGCTTTCTTT | CASSSPPEAFF
NA | once | TRBJ2-1 | TRBV12-5 | TGTGCTATCCCATCCCCCCAGAACCCCTACAATGAGCAGTTCTTC | CAIPSPQNPYNEQFF
TRBD1 | NA | TRBJ2-1 | TRBV4-1 | TGCGCCAGCAGCAATACCGCAGGGGGCGGTGAGCAGTTCTTC | CASSNTAGGGEQFF
NA | NA | TRBJ1-5 | TRBV10-2 | TGCGCCAGCAGCTCAGATAGCAATCAGCCCCAGCATTTT | CASSSDSNQPQHF
TRBD2 | NA | TRBJ2-1 | TRBV30 | TGTGCCTGGAGTAGGACGGGAGGAGGCGATGAGCAGTTCTTC | CAWSRTGGGDEQFF